This TCR beta chain derives from a study of blood T cell repertoires in COVID-19. Study overall: Some COVID-19 samples were acute and others convalescent; all came from the United States, Italy and Spain.

This clone was seen a handful of times. Measured with immunoSEQ multiplex PCR; TCRdb has only the in-frame clones, and not every one. The sample records about 340,000 clones, about 90% being singletons. The CDR3 contains 16 residues. The germline CDR1 and CDR2 sequences are SGHRS and YFSETQ. Trimming cost V 4 bases and J 4 bases, with 15 bases left between them. The J gene is TRBJ1-6, the V gene TRBV5-1, with a possible D match to TRBD1 (5 bases). The specimen sequenced was peripheral blood. The source is a woman between 65 and 79 years old with COVID-19, enrolled during active disease. The CDR3 spells CASSGWGGEYNSPLHF. In DNA form, the CDR3 reads TGCGCCAGCAGCGGATGGGGGGGTGAGTATAATTCACCCCTCCACTTT. Full variable domain (rest looked up from reference TRBV5-1 and TRBJ1-6): KAGVTQTPRYLIKTRGQQVTLSCSPISGHRSVSWYQQTPGQGLQFLFEYFSETQRNKGNFPGRFSGRQFSNSRSEMNVSTLELGDSALYLCASSGWGGEYNSPLHFGNGTRLTVT.